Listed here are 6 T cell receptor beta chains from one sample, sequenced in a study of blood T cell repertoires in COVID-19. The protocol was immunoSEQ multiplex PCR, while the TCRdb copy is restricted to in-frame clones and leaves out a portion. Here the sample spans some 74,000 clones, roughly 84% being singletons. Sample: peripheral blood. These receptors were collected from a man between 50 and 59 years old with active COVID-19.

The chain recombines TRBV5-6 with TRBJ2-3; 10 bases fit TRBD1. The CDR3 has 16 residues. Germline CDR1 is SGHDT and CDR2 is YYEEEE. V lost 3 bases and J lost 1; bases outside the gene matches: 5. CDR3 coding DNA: TGTGCCAGCAGCTCTGACAGGGGGCCCCGCACAGATACGCAGTATTTT. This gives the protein CASSSDRGPRTDTQYF. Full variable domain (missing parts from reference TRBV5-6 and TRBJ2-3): DAGVTQSPTHLIKTRGQQVTLRCSPKSGHDTVSWYQQALGQGPQFIFQYYEEEERQRGNFPDRFSGHQFPNYSSELNVNALLLGDSALYLCASSSDRGPRTDTQYFGPGTRLTVL.

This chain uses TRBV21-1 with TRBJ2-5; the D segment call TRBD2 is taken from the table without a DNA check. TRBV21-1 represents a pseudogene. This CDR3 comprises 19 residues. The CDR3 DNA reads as TGTGCCAGCAGCAGCCAGCGGAGCGGGGTTCCACCAAAACAAGAGACCCAGTACTTC. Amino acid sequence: CASSSQRSGVPPKQETQYF.

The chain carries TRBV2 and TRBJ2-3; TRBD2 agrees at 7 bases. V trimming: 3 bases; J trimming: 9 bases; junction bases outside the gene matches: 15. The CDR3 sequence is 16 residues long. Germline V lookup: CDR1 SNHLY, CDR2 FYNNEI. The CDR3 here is CASSDGLGPFFGTQYF. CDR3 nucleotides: TGTGCCAGCAGTGATGGACTAGGCCCCTTTTTCGGGACGCAGTATTTT.

This chain's CDR3 is CATSREGTGGKRTEAFF. The CDR3 bases are TGTGCCACCAGCAGAGAAGGGACAGGGGGCAAGAGGACTGAAGCTTTCTTT. The chain couples TRBV15 to TRBJ1-1, with 12 bases that match TRBD1. CDR1 LNHNV and CDR2 YYDKDF come from the germline V gene (reference sequence). The junction had 7 bases not matched to a gene; V was cut back by 0 bases and J by 5 bases. CDR3 size: 17 residues.

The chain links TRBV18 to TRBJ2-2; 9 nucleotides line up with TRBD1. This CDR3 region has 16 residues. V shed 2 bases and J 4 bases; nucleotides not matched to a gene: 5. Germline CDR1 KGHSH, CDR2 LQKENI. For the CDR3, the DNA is TGTGCCAGCTCACCATATGGGACAGGGCCCACCGGGGAGCTGTTTTTT. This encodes CASSPYGTGPTGELFF.

In nucleotides, the CDR3 is TGTGCCAGCAGCCCGCGACAGGGGTTTGGCTACACCTTC. Its protein is CASSPRQGFGYTF. The chain recombines TRBV14 with TRBJ1-2; 8 nucleotides match TRBD1. This CDR3 has 13 residues. Germline CDR1 reads SGHDN; CDR2 reads FVKESK. Trimming removed 4 bases from V and 7 bases from J; junction bases left unmatched: 5.